This T cell receptor beta chain is from a study of blood T cell repertoires in COVID-19. Study as a whole: Sites in the United States, Italy and Spain provided acute and convalescent COVID-19 samples. Sources were T cells, B-cell-depleted T cells, or PBMCs; the material itself was cDNA or gDNA.

In the source study's methods: Nucleated cell counts were estimated from reference gene primer amplification. TCRdb's copy holds only in-frame clones and misses some; the assay was immunoSEQ multiplex PCR. V and J calls and clone size come straight from that table; D and trimming were deduced from the DNA. The top ten hold more than 1.4% of the sample, which has 210,000 or so clones, around nine tenths seen once. The V end was cut by 3 bases, the J end by 0 bases, with 14 bases between. The CDR3 consists of 16 residues. Per germline, CDR1 SEHNR and CDR2 FQNEAQ (reference sequence). Sequences were obtained from peripheral blood. The sequence derives from a man in his late teens or twenties with active or convalescent COVID-19. The genes are TRBV7-9 and TRBJ1-2, with no clear D. The CDR3 protein is CASSFNTAGANYGYTF. Here the CDR3 DNA reads TGTGCCAGCAGCTTCAATACAGCCGGGGCTAACTATGGCTACACCTTC.